This TCR beta chain was found in a study of T cells in Graves' hyperthyroidism and ophthalmopathy. J gave up 3 bases and V 11 bases, and 3 bases lay outside the gene matches. Per germline, CDR1 KGHDR and CDR2 SFDVKD. CDR3 length equals 12 residues. If no ophthalmopathy progression occurred within 18 months, Graves' hyperthyroidism was stable. Patients were excluded for uncontrolled infection, other autoimmune disease, pregnancy or lactation. Diagnoses rested on clinical symptoms, serum thyroxine and TRAb, thyroid ultrasound and orbital computed tomography. RNA transcripts provided the source from which TCR beta CDR3 regions were amplified. A first-round RT-PCR of the TCR CDR3 used the HTBI primer set. TCRdb passed the multiplex PCR reads through MiXCR, listing each CDR3 protein once. The table includes 560,000 or so distinct CDR3 sequences, just over 45% detected once. Study observations and caveats: A median approximately 6.8 months before onset, the model predicted ophthalmopathy.

Note on this clonotype: As yet, its antigen is unknown. This may arise from a read error, as a much more abundant clone is one base away.

Sequencing was carried out using peripheral blood or thyroid tissue (not recorded which). This rearrangement joins TRBV24-1 to TRBJ1-2; TRBD1 matches 9 bases. The source is a young woman with Graves' hyperthyroidism. The CDR3 coding sequence is TGTGCCAGCGGGACAGGGTACTATGGCTACACCTTC. It translates to CASGTGYYGYTF.